These T cell receptor beta chains were read from a single sample in a study of blood T cells in healthy people across ages. TCRdb redid the calling of the 5' RACE reads with MiXCR, one entry per CDR3 protein. The sample records 800,000 or so distinct CDR3 sequences, roughly 25% being singletons. The same data also contributed to another study, on T cells of mothers and their children.

The sequenced sample was blood. Receptors were obtained from a boy aged 5-17 years in good health. Each CDR3 is given with its conserved first and last residue.

v_gene: TRBV4-1; CDR3aa: CASSQGTGSNSPLHF
v_gene: TRBV28; CDR3aa: CASSFAKGPTDTQYF
v_gene: TRBV12-3/TRBV12-4; CDR3aa: CASSLQGVAADVEYF
v_gene: TRBV2; CDR3aa: CASSEAAITSRQYF
v_gene: TRBV4-1; CDR3aa: CASSQEPGAASEQYF
v_gene: TRBV4-3; CDR3aa: CASSQDRSGGANVLTF
v_gene: TRBV27; CDR3aa: CASSFRAARTDTQYF
v_gene: TRBV7-3; CDR3aa: CASSLTGTSGPQEDTQYF
v_gene: TRBV7-9; CDR3aa: CASSGIGQALFFSDTEAFF
v_gene: TRBV9; CDR3aa: CASSVASNQGYGYTF
v_gene: TRBV4-1; CDR3aa: CASSQGGTSSEQQFF
v_gene: TRBV3-1; CDR3aa: CASSQTAGVVTQYF
v_gene: TRBV6-2/TRBV6-3; CDR3aa: CASSYPSGDYNEQFF
v_gene: TRBV7-9; CDR3aa: CAGGQGVSEQFF
v_gene: TRBV30; CDR3aa: CAWNGGYVEKLFF
v_gene: TRBV12-3/TRBV12-4; CDR3aa: CASSPYGSGGETQYF
v_gene: TRBV6-2/TRBV6-3; CDR3aa: CASSFPRDRGQGGYEQYF
v_gene: TRBV27; CDR3aa: CASSSHLLGTQYF
v_gene: TRBV5-1; CDR3aa: CASSLSGGASTGELFF
v_gene: TRBV3-1; CDR3aa: CASSPLRGRNSYEQYF
v_gene: TRBV29-1; CDR3aa: CSVTLGGSLYNEQFF
v_gene: TRBV24-1; CDR3aa: CATSEGRTSTEAFF